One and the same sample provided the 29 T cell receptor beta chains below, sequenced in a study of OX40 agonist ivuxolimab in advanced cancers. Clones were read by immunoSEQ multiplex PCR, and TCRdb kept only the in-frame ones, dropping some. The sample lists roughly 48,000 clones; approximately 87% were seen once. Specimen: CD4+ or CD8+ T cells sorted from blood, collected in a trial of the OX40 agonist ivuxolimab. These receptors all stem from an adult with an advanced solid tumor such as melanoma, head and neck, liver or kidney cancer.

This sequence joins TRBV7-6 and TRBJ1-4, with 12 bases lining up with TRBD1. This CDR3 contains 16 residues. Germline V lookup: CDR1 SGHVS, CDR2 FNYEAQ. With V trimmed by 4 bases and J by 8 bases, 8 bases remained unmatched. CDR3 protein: CASSSATGTGGEKLFF. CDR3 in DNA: TGTGCCAGCAGCTCTGCTACCGGGACAGGGGGCGAAAAACTGTTTTTT.

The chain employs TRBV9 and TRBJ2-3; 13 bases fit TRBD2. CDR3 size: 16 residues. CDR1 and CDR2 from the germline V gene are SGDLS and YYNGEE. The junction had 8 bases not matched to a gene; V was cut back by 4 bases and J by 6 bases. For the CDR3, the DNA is TGTGCCAGCAGCTTCCCACTAGCGGGGGGGCCGGATACGCAGTATTTT. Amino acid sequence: CASSFPLAGGPDTQYF. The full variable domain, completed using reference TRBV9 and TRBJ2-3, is DSGVTQTPKHLITATGQRVTLRCSPRSGDLSVYWYQQSLDQGLQFLIQYYNGEERAKGNILERFSAQQFPDLHSELNLSSLELGDSALYFCASSFPLAGGPDTQYFGPGTRLTVL.

The CDR3 sequence is CASKTGTNEQFF. The CDR3, as DNA: TGTGCCAGCAAAACAGGGACCAATGAGCAGTTCTTC. The chain joins TRBV6-5 to TRBJ2-1; possibly TRBD1 for D (6 bases). In germline, CDR1 is MNHEY, CDR2 SVGAGI. Trimming shortened V by 7 bases and J by 6 bases, and 10 bases separated the two germline ends. The CDR3 contains 12 residues.

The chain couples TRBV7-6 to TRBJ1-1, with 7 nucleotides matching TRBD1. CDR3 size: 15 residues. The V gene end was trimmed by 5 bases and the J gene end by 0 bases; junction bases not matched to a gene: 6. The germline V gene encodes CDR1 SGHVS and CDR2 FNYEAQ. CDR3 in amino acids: CASSPQGRLNTEAFF. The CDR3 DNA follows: TGTGCCAGCAGCCCACAGGGGCGGCTGAACACTGAAGCTTTCTTT.

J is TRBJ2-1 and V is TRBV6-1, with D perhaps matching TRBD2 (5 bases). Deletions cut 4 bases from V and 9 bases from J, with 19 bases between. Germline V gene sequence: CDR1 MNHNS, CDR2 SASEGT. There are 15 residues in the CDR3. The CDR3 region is CASSVAIGVRPEQFF. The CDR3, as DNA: TGTGCCAGCAGTGTAGCAATCGGGGTTCGGCCTGAGCAGTTCTTC.

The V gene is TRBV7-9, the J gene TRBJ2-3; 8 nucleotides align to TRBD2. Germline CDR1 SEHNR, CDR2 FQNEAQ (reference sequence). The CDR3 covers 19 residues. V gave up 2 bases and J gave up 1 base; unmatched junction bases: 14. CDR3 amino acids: CASSLSPGRAGIGTDTQYF. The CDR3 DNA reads TGTGCCAGCAGCTTATCCCCCGGGAGGGCCGGAATTGGCACAGATACGCAGTATTTT.

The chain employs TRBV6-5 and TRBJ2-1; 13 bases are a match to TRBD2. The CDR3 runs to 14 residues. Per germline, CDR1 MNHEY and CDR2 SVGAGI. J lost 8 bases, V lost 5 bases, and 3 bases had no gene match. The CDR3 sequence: CASSPGLAGDEQFF. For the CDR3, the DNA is TGTGCCAGCAGTCCCGGACTAGCGGGGGATGAGCAGTTCTTC.

The CDR3 DNA is TGTGCCAGCAGCCCCGGATGGCTAGCGGGAAACAATGAGCAGTTCTTC. Residues: CASSPGWLAGNNEQFF. J is TRBJ2-1 and V is TRBV7-3; TRBD2 matches at 9 bases. With V trimmed by 5 bases and J by 5 bases, 10 bases remained unmatched. Germline V CDR1 and CDR2: SGHTA, FQGTGA. CDR3 length: 16 amino acids.

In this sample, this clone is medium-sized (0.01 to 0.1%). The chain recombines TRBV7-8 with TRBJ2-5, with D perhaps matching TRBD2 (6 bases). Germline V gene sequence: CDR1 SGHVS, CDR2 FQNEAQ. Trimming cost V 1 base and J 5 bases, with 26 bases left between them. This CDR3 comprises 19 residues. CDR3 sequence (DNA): TGTGCCAGCAGCTTAGGGTCGGGCCAGGCGGCGGGGACCGGCGAGACCCAGTACTTC. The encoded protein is CASSLGSGQAAGTGETQYF.

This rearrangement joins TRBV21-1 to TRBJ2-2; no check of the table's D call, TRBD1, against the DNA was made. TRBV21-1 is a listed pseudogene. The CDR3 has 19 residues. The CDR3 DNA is TGTGCCAGCAGCAAAGGGACCACCTCCGACAGGACCGAGAACCGGGGAGCTGTTTTT. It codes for CASSKGTTSDRTENRGAVF.

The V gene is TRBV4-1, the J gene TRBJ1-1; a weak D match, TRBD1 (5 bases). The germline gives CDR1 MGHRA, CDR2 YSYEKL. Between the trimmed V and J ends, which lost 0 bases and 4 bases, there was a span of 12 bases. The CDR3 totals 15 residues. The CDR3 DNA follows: TGCGCCAGCAGCCAAGATCCAGGGCCGGGCACTGAAGCTTTCTTT. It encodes CASSQDPGPGTEAFF.

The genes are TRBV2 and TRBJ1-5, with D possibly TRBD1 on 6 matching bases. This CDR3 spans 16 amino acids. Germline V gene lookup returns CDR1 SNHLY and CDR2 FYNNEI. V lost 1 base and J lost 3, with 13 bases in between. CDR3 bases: TGTGCCAGCAGTGAAGAGGGGGGAAATAACAATCAGCCCCAGCATTTT. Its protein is CASSEEGGNNNQPQHF.

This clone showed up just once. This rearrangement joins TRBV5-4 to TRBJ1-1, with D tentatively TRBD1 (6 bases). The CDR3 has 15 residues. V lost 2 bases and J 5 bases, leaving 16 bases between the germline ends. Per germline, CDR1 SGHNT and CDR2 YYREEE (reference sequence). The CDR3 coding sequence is TGTGCCAGCAGCTTCTTCGGGGGGCTCGGGACTGAAGCTTTCTTT. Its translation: CASSFFGGLGTEAFF.

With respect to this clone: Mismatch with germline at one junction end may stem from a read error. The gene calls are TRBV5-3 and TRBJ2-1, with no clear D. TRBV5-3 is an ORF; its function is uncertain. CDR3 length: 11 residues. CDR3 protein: CASSLAREQFF. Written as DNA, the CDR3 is TGTGCCAGCAGCTTGGCGAGGGAGCAGTTCTTC.

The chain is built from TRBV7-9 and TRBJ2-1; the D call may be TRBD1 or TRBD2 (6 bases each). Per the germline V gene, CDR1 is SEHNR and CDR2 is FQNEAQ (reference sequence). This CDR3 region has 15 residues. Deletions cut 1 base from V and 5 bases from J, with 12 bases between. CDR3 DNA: TGTGCCAGCAGCTTAGAGGGGGGAATTGACAATGAGCAGTTCTTC. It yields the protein CASSLEGGIDNEQFF.

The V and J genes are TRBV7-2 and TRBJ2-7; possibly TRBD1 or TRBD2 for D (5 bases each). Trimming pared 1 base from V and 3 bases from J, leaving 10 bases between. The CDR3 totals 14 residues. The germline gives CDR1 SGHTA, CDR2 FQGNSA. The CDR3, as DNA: TGTGCCAGCAGCTTAGGAGGGGTTGGCTACGAGCAGTACTTC. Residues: CASSLGGVGYEQYF.

The CDR3 loop is CASSAFSYEQYF. DNA of the CDR3: TGTGCCAGCAGCGCCTTCTCCTACGAGCAGTACTTC. V is TRBV13 and J is TRBJ2-7, with D unresolved. Germline V gene lookup returns CDR1 PRHDT and CDR2 FYEKMQ (reference sequence). This CDR3 contains 12 residues. Trimming shortened V by 5 bases and J by 0 bases, and 5 bases separated the two germline ends.

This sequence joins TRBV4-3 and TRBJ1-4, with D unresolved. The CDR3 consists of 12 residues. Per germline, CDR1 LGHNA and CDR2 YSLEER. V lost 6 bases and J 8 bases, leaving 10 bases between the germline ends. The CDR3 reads CASSPIGEKLFF. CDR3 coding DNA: TGCGCCAGCAGTCCTATAGGGGAAAAACTGTTTTTT.

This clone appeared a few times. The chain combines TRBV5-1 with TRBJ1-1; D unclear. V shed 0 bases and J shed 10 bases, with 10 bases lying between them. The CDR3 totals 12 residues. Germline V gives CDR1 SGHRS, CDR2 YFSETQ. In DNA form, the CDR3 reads TGCGCCAGCAGCTTGGGACCACTGGCAGCTTTCTTT. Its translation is CASSLGPLAAFF. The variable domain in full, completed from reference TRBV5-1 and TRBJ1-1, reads KAGVTQTPRYLIKTRGQQVTLSCSPISGHRSVSWYQQTPGQGLQFLFEYFSETQRNKGNFPGRFSGRQFSNSRSEMNVSTLELGDSALYLCASSLGPLAAFFGQGTRLTVV.

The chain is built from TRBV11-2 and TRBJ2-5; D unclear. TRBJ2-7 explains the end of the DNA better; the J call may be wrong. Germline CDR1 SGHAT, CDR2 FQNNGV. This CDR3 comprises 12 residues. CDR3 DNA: TGTGCCAGCAGCTCCGGAATCTACGAGCAGTACTTC. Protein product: CASSSGIYEQYF.

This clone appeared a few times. CDR3 DNA sequence: TGTGCCAGCAGATCCAACTCTCGCTACGAGCAGTACTTC. This encodes CASRSNSRYEQYF. The V call is TRBV7-9, the J call TRBJ2-7; D call uncertain. The CDR3 covers 13 residues. Germline CDR1 is SEHNR and CDR2 is FQNEAQ (reference sequence). V lost 6 bases to trimming and J lost 3 bases, with 12 bases between them.

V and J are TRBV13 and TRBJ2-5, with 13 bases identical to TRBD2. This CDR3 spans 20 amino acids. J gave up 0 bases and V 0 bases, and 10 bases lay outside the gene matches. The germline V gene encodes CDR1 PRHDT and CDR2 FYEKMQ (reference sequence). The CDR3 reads CASSLGGPGLAGKYQETQYF. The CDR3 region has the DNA TGTGCCAGCAGCTTAGGGGGCCCGGGACTAGCGGGGAAGTACCAAGAGACCCAGTACTTC.

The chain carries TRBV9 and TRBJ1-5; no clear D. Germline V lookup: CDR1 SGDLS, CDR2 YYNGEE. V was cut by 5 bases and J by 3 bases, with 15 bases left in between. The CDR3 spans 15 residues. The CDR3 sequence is CASSPSTGLNQPQHF. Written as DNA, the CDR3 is TGTGCCAGCAGTCCTAGTACTGGACTCAATCAGCCCCAGCATTTT.

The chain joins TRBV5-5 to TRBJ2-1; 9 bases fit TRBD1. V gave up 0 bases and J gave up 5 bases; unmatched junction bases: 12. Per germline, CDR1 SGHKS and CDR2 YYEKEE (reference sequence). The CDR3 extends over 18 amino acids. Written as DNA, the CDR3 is TGTGCCAGCAGCTTGGAAGGGACAGGGATCCCCTTTAACAATGAGCAGTTCTTC. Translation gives CASSLEGTGIPFNNEQFF.

The DNA of the CDR3 is TGTGCCAGCAGCTTAGCCTTTACAGGGGACACTGAAGCTTTCTTT. Encoded protein: CASSLAFTGDTEAFF. This chain links TRBV11-3 with TRBJ1-1; 7 positions match TRBD1. With V trimmed by 1 base and J by 3 bases, 5 bases remained unmatched. The germline V gene has CDR1 SGHNT and CDR2 YENEEA. This CDR3 spans 15 amino acids.

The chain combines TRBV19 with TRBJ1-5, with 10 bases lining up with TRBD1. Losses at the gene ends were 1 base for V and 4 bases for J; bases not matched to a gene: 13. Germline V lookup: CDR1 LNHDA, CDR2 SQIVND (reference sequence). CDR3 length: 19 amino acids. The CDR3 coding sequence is TGTGCCAGTAGTATAGGGGACAGGGGTATCAGTTTACGGAATCAGCCCCAGCATTTT. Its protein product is CASSIGDRGISLRNQPQHF.

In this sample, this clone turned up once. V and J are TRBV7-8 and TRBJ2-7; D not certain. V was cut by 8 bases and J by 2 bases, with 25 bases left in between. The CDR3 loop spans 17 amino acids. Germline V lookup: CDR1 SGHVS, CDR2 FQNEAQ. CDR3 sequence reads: CASFGVPVSGGPYEQYF. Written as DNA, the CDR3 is TGTGCCAGCTTTGGAGTCCCGGTGTCTGGTGGGCCCTACGAGCAGTACTTC.

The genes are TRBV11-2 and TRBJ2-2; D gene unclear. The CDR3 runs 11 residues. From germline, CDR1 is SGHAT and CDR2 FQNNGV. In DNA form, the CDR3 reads TGTGTACTACAGCTCGTAGGGGAGCTGTTTTTT. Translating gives CVLQLVGELFF.

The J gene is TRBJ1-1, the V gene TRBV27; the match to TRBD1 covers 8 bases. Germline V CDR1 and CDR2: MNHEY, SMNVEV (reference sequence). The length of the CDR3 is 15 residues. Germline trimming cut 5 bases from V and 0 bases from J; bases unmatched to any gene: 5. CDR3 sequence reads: CASSPRTGLNTEAFF. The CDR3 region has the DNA TGTGCCAGCAGTCCGCGGACAGGGCTGAACACTGAAGCTTTCTTT.